This is a list of T cell receptor beta chains from one sample in a study of identical twins. One entry per CDR3 protein, called by TCRdb with MiXCR from the 5' RACE reads. In the table there are under 900,000 distinct CDR3 sequences, 15% to 20% of which are singletons. These data also formed part of another study, on T cells expressing NK-cell markers.

The sample comprised PBMCs. All receptors come from a woman aged 18 to 35 in good health. The CDR3 runs from the conserved cysteine through the conserved F or W. D genes are given only for firm matches. Some rows have no size entry. The others give once, few or many, or a class for an expanded clone.

few,TRBJ1-2,-,TRBV6-5,TGTGCCAGCAGTTACGGGGGCTCTACTGGCTACACCTTC,CASSYGGSTGYTF
-,TRBJ2-5,-,TRBV6-5,TGTGCCAGCAGTTACCCGCGTCCTCAGACTAGAAGGTCTGGGACCCAGTACTTC,CASSYPRPQTRRSGTQYF
-,TRBJ2-1,-,TRBV29-1,TGCAGCGCCCAACCCTGGGATGAGCAGTTCTTC,CSAQPWDEQFF
-,TRBJ2-5,-,TRBV1,TGCACCAGCAGCCAAGATGGGGGGGAGACCCAGTACTTC,CTSSQDGGETQYF
-,TRBJ2-5,-,TRBV7-2,TGTGCCAGCAGCTTGGTCACCGAGACCCAGTACTTC,CASSLVTETQYF
few,TRBJ1-5,-,TRBV7-2,TGTGCCAGCAGCCCAGGGGTATCGGGGCAGCCCCAGCATTTT,CASSPGVSGQPQHF
-,TRBJ2-2,-,TRBV6-5,TGTGCCAGCAGTTACGGGACCCCATGGGACGGGGAGCTGTTTTTT,CASSYGTPWDGELFF
few,TRBJ2-5,-,TRBV12-3/TRBV12-4,TGTGCCAGCAGTTCCCTCGATCGGGCCCAGTACTTC,CASSSLDRAQYF
once,TRBJ1-1,-,TRBV4-1,TGCGCCAGCAGCCAGGCCCTTTACGCCACTGAAGCTTTCTTT,CASSQALYATEAFF
-,TRBJ2-1,-,TRBV24-1,TGTGCCGCCGACGGGGAAAATGAGCAGTTCTTC,CAADGENEQFF
many,TRBJ2-2,-,TRBV7-9,TGTGCCACCCCGCTGCCCGTAGGGACCGGGGAGCTGTTTTTT,CATPLPVGTGELFF
few,TRBJ2-1,TRBD2,TRBV13,TGTGCCAGCAGCCGGCCCAAGGGACTAGCGGTACACAATGAGCAGTTCTTC,CASSRPKGLAVHNEQFF
-,TRBJ1-1,-,TRBV5-1,TGCGCCAGCAGCTTGGGGACGGCTAGCATGAACACTGAAGCTTTCTTT,CASSLGTASMNTEAFF
few,TRBJ2-1,-,TRBV6-2/TRBV6-3,TGTGCCAGCAGTAAACTAGATGAGCAGTTCTTC,CASSKLDEQFF
-,TRBJ2-7,TRBD1,TRBV20-1,TGCAGTGCAAGACAGGGGCCACGAGGATACGAGCAGTACTTC,CSARQGPRGYEQYF
-,TRBJ2-3,-,TRBV5-4,TGTGCCAGCAGCTTGATCGGGGGAGGCACAGATACGCAGTATTTT,CASSLIGGGTDTQYF